The clone carrying this T cell receptor (beta chain) was counted a single time. This sample was taken from a study of blood T cell repertoires in COVID-19. Study in general: Acute and convalescent COVID-19 specimens originated in the United States, Italy and Spain. From T cells, B-cell-depleted T cells, or PBMCs came the material, which was cDNA or gDNA.

Authors' processing steps: Reference gene primer amplification gave estimated nucleated cell counts. Sequencing was performed with immunoSEQ multiplex PCR; in TCRdb, only in-frame clones are kept and a portion is missing. V and J calls and clone size are given by that table; D and trimming were obtained from the DNA. The table lists about 280,000 clones, approximately 84% of them singletons. Germline CDR1 LNHDA, CDR2 SQIVND (reference sequence). This CDR3 contains 15 residues. Trimming cost V 5 bases and J 2 bases; bases outside gene matches: 7. Material for sequencing was peripheral blood. This TCR derives from a woman aged 30 to 39 who had recovered from COVID-19. The chain is built from TRBV19 and TRBJ2-3; 7 nucleotides line up with TRBD2. The CDR3 DNA is TGTGCCAGTAGTCGGCTAGCGGAGAACACAGATACGCAGTATTTT. Its protein is CASSRLAENTDTQYF.